This T cell receptor (beta chain) is from a study of CD8 T cells in ankylosing spondylitis. TCRdb redid the calling of the 5' RACE reads with MiXCR, one entry per CDR3 protein. This sample has hundreds of thousands of distinct CDR3 sequences, with 7.5% to 9% found just once. This clonotype has ten or more counts. The CDR3 loop spans 11 amino acids. Germline V gene sequence: CDR1 DFQATT, CDR2 SNEGSKA (reference sequence). Trimming stripped 6 bases from V and 4 bases from J, with 10 bases between. This sequence originates from a male donor with ankylosing spondylitis or in good health (not recorded which). Sequenced input: blood, either unsorted or a sorted T cell fraction (not recorded which). V is TRBV20-1 and J is TRBJ2-7; tentative D call: TRBD2 (5 bases). The CDR3 nucleotides read TGCAGTGCGCCGCTAGCTTACGAGCAGTACTTC. Protein product: CSAPLAYEQYF.